The 27 T cell receptor beta chains in this list originate from one sample, sequenced in a study of cytomegalovirus exposure and HLA in healthy donors. Repertoires were generated with immunoSEQ multiplex PCR, while TCRdb's copy carries only in-frame clones and drops some. The table includes 250,000 to 400,000 clones, 88% detected once. Sequencing used PBMCs. These receptor sequences come from a man aged 25-45 years in good health and CMV-seronegative.

On this clone itself: The identical CDR3 is also encoded by other nucleotide sequences in the sample. J is TRBJ1-5 and V is TRBV6-5; D gene ambiguous. Germline CDR1 MNHEY, CDR2 SVGAGI. V was clipped by 5 bases and J by 4 bases, with 6 bases between them. The CDR3 runs 12 residues. CDR3 region: CASSPPNQPQHF. The CDR3 bases are TGTGCCAGCAGTCCTCCGAATCAGCCCCAGCATTTT.

The gene calls are TRBV6-5 and TRBJ2-7, with a weak D call TRBD2 (6 bases). The CDR3 has 11 residues. CDR1 and CDR2 (germline): MNHEY, SVGAGI. Between the trimmed V and J ends, which lost 3 bases and 11 bases, there was a span of 11 bases. This CDR3 is CASSYTGGKYF. Here the CDR3 DNA reads TGTGCCAGCAGTTATACAGGAGGGAAGTACTTC.

The chain employs TRBV25-1 and TRBJ2-7, with D perhaps TRBD2 (5 bases). Germline CDR1 and CDR2: MGHDK and SYGVNS. Trimming took off 3 bases at V and 9 bases at J, with 12 bases between the two ends. This CDR3 comprises 12 residues. In nucleotides, the CDR3 is TGTGCCAGCAGTGATCCGGGATTGGTGCAGTACTTC. Translated, it gives CASSDPGLVQYF.

The chain carries TRBV15 and TRBJ2-7, with a weak D call TRBD1 (5 bases). V gave up 0 bases and J gave up 6 bases, with 12 bases separating them. CDR1 LNHNV and CDR2 YYDKDF come from the germline V gene (reference sequence). The CDR3 spans 14 residues. DNA of the CDR3: TGTGCCACCAGCAGAGATCATCAAGGGGTCGAGCAGTACTTC. Amino acid sequence: CATSRDHQGVEQYF.

This sequence joins TRBV5-1 and TRBJ1-1, with D tentatively TRBD1 (5 bases). The CDR3 has 16 amino acids. V was clipped by 2 bases and J by 1 base, with 15 bases between them. Germline V gene sequence: CDR1 SGHRS, CDR2 YFSETQ. The CDR3 loop reads CASSFGPGKENTEAFF. In nucleotides, the CDR3 is TGCGCCAGCAGCTTCGGCCCAGGGAAGGAGAACACTGAAGCTTTCTTT.

The DNA of the CDR3 is TGTGCCAGCAGCCTGACTAGCGGGGGGCGAGATACGCAGTATTTT. It encodes CASSLTSGGRDTQYF. The V call is TRBV7-9, the J call TRBJ2-3; 13 bases agree with TRBD2. Per the germline V gene, CDR1 is SEHNR and CDR2 is FQNEAQ (reference sequence). The junction had 4 bases not matched to a gene; V was cut back by 5 bases and J by 5 bases. CDR3 size: 15 residues.

In nucleotides, the CDR3 is TGTGCCAGTAGTACGCCGGGACAGACAGTGGAGACCCAGTACTTC. It translates to CASSTPGQTVETQYF. The rearrangement joins TRBV19 to TRBJ2-5; 7 bases are shared with TRBD1. This CDR3 comprises 15 residues. V lost 4 bases and J lost 5; bases outside the gene matches: 10. Germline V gives CDR1 LNHDA, CDR2 SQIVND (reference sequence).

In the case of this clone: The same CDR3 can be traced to other DNA sequences in this sample. The J gene is TRBJ2-7, the V gene TRBV9, with 9 bases lining up with TRBD1. Unmatched junction bases numbered 4, after V lost 2 bases and J lost 4 bases. CDR1 is SGDLS and CDR2 is YYNGEE in the germline V gene. The CDR3 consists of 14 residues. As DNA, the CDR3 is TGTGCCAGCAGCGTCGACAGGGGGGCATACGAGCAGTACTTC. Translation gives CASSVDRGAYEQYF.

The chain employs TRBV19 and TRBJ2-2, with 8 bases matching TRBD2. CDR3 length: 15 amino acids. The germline V gene encodes CDR1 LNHDA and CDR2 SQIVND (reference sequence). V dropped 3 bases and J dropped 4; count of bases not matched to a gene: 4. The CDR3 bases are TGTGCCAGTAGTATTGGGACTAGAACCACCGGGGAGCTGTTTTTT. It is translated as CASSIGTRTTGELFF.

The chain has TRBV30 and TRBJ2-7, with a possible D match to TRBD2 (5 bases). The CDR3 totals 14 residues. CDR1 and CDR2 (germline): GTSNPN, SVGIG (reference sequence). Trimming took off 2 bases at V and 0 bases at J, with 11 bases between the two ends. The CDR3 nucleotides are TGTGCCTGGAGTAGCGGCGTAAGCTCCTACGAGCAGTACTTC. Amino acids: CAWSSGVSSYEQYF.

The chain combines TRBV6-5 with TRBJ2-2, with D maybe TRBD2 (5 bases). The ends were cut back, 6 bases at V and 6 bases at J, with 17 bases in the middle. The CDR3 spans 15 residues. CDR1 and CDR2 from the germline V gene are MNHEY and SVGAGI. In DNA form, the CDR3 reads TGTGCCAGCAGCGCGCTCATAGGGAGAGCCGGGGAGCTGTTTTTT. Translating gives CASSALIGRAGELFF.

CDR3 in amino acids: CASRLSGGSREKLFF. DNA of the CDR3: TGTGCCAGCAGGCTCTCGGGGGGTAGTAGAGAAAAACTGTTTTTT. V usage is TRBV5-6 and J usage is TRBJ1-4, with D tentatively TRBD1 (5 bases). CDR1 is SGHDT and CDR2 is YYEEEE in the germline V gene. This CDR3 comprises 15 residues. Trimming cost V 5 bases and J 8 bases, with 19 bases left between them. The variable domain in full, completed from reference TRBV5-6 and TRBJ1-4, reads DAGVTQSPTHLIKTRGQQVTLRCSPKSGHDTVSWYQQALGQGPQFIFQYYEEEERQRGNFPDRFSGHQFPNYSSELNVNALLLGDSALYLCASRLSGGSREKLFFGSGTQLSVL.

The gene calls are TRBV2 and TRBJ1-3; 9 bases are shared with TRBD1. The trim removed 6 bases at V and 4 bases at J, leaving 7 bases unmatched. The germline CDR1 and CDR2 sequences are SNHLY and FYNNEI. This CDR3 spans 15 amino acids. CDR3 amino acids: CASSDPGTGGNTIYF. For the CDR3, the DNA is TGTGCCAGCAGCGACCCAGGGACAGGGGGAAACACCATATATTTT.

Note on this clone: Other nucleotide sequences from this sample produce the same CDR3. V gene TRBV4-1 combines with J gene TRBJ2-7; the D gene is possibly TRBD1 (5 bases). From germline, CDR1 is MGHRA and CDR2 YSYEKL. The CDR3 runs 14 residues. V lost 1 base to trimming and J lost 2 bases, with 9 bases between them. CDR3 protein: CASSQGDRAYEQYF. The CDR3 bases are TGCGCCAGCAGCCAAGGCGACAGAGCCTACGAGCAGTACTTC.

The chain recombines TRBV4-1 with TRBJ2-1; TRBD2 is a possible D gene (6 bases). Germline values: CDR1 MGHRA, CDR2 YSYEKL. The CDR3 consists of 15 residues. V lost 0 bases, J lost 7 bases, and 13 bases lay in between. As DNA, the CDR3 is TGCGCCAGCAGCCAAGATGAGACTAGTATGAATGAGCAGTTCTTC. This translates into CASSQDETSMNEQFF.

The chain couples TRBV7-2 to TRBJ2-3; the match to TRBD2 covers 11 bases. CDR3 length equals 19 residues. Germline-derived CDR1 and CDR2 are SGHTA and FQGNSA. The trim removed 5 bases at V and 6 bases at J, leaving 19 bases unmatched. CDR3 region: CASSGEGDLAGGPSDTQYF. DNA for the CDR3: TGTGCCAGCAGCGGAGAGGGTGACTTAGCGGGGGGGCCTTCTGATACGCAGTATTTT.

The rearrangement joins TRBV27 to TRBJ1-6, with D tentatively TRBD1 (5 bases). This CDR3 comprises 16 residues. V was pared by 5 bases and J by 1 base, with 12 bases between. Germline CDR1 is MNHEY and CDR2 is SMNVEV (reference sequence). CDR3 residues: CASSPRGASYNSPLHF. The DNA of the CDR3 is TGTGCCAGCAGTCCCCGCGGGGCGTCCTATAATTCACCCCTCCACTTT.

The chain is built from TRBV21-1 and TRBJ1-5; the table assigns TRBD1, which was not confirmed against the DNA. TRBV21-1 is deemed a pseudogene. The CDR3 contains 13 residues. CDR3 in amino acids: CATITGSNQPQHF. CDR3 nucleotides: TGTGCCACCATCACAGGTAGCAATCAGCCCCAGCATTTT.

The CDR3 reads CASRDPGEASNYGYTF. The CDR3 coding sequence is TGTGCCAGCAGGGACCCCGGGGAGGCGTCTAACTATGGCTACACCTTC. V usage is TRBV27 and J usage is TRBJ1-2; D remains unclear. V lost 6 bases and J 0 bases, leaving 17 bases between the germline ends. The CDR3 is 16 amino acids. CDR1 is MNHEY, CDR2 SMNVEV, per germline (reference sequence).

The chain is built from TRBV10-3 and TRBJ1-4; D is undetermined. The CDR3 is 15 amino acids. The V and J ends lost 0 bases and 0 bases respectively, with 5 bases between them. Germline V CDR1 and CDR2: ENHRY, SYGVKD. Written as DNA, the CDR3 is TGTGCCATCAGTGAGTCAAGCACAACTAATGAAAAACTGTTTTTT. Translation: CAISESSTTNEKLFF.

The J gene is TRBJ1-2, the V gene TRBV18, with 9 nucleotides matching TRBD1. The CDR3 runs 14 residues. V lost 6 bases and J lost 8; bases outside the gene matches: 10. Per germline, CDR1 KGHSH and CDR2 LQKENI. CDR3 amino acids: CASSPGTGREGYTF. As DNA, the CDR3 is TGTGCCAGCTCCCCAGGGACAGGGCGGGAAGGCTACACCTTC.

This clone was counted a single time. The V gene is TRBV27, the J gene TRBJ1-2, with D maybe TRBD1 (5 bases). Germline V gives CDR1 MNHEY, CDR2 SMNVEV (reference sequence). The CDR3 runs to 14 residues. The germline V and J ends were trimmed by 4 bases and 3 bases, with 12 bases remaining between them. The chain's CDR3 is CASSSTGGYYGYTF. CDR3 nucleotides: TGTGCCAGCAGTTCAACCGGGGGATACTATGGCTACACCTTC.

The chain couples TRBV15 to TRBJ1-3; unclear D gene. The CDR3 extends over 15 amino acids. The germline V and J ends were trimmed by 1 base and 6 bases, with 13 bases remaining between them. Looked up from germline, CDR1 is LNHNV and CDR2 is YYDKDF (reference sequence). The CDR3 spells CATSRGSGSENTIYF. In DNA form, the CDR3 reads TGTGCCACCAGCAGAGGCTCGGGGTCGGAAAACACCATATATTTT. Based on the CDR3 plus reference TRBV15 and TRBJ1-3, the full variable domain is DAMVIQNPRYQVTQFGKPVTLSCSQTLNHNVMYWYQQKSSQAPKLLFHYYDKDFNNEADTPDNFQSRRPNTSFCFLDIRSPGLGDTAMYLCATSRGSGSENTIYFGEGSWLTVV.

The chain is built from TRBV5-1 and TRBJ1-2, with 7 bases matching TRBD1. CDR3 size: 12 residues. V trimming: 3 bases; J trimming: 8 bases; junction bases outside the gene matches: 4. Looked up from germline, CDR1 is SGHRS and CDR2 is YFSETQ. This CDR3 is CASSWDSIGYTF. CDR3 DNA: TGCGCCAGCAGCTGGGACAGTATCGGCTACACCTTC.

J is TRBJ1-1 and V is TRBV25-1; the match to TRBD1 covers 7 bases. The germline CDR1 and CDR2 sequences are MGHDK and SYGVNS. The trim removed 6 bases at V and 0 bases at J, leaving 10 bases unmatched. This CDR3 has 16 amino acids. The DNA for the CDR3 is TGTGCCAGCAGACCCGGGACAGCTCTCATGAACACTGAAGCTTTCTTT. Its protein is CASRPGTALMNTEAFF.

This chain connects TRBV9 to TRBJ1-2; 9 bases agree with TRBD1. The ends lost 4 bases at V and 7 bases at J; junction bases unmatched: 11. The CDR3 is 15 residues long. From germline, CDR1 is SGDLS and CDR2 YYNGEE. CDR3 residues: CASSFRGTGSTGYTF. The CDR3 region has the DNA TGTGCCAGCAGCTTTAGAGGGACAGGGTCTACTGGCTACACCTTC.

The chain employs TRBV30 and TRBJ1-1; perhaps TRBD1 as D (5 bases). V dropped 4 bases and J dropped 0 bases, with 9 bases sitting between them. CDR3 length: 13 residues. Per germline, CDR1 GTSNPN and CDR2 SVGIG (reference sequence). CDR3 bases: TGTGCCTGGAATGAGGACATGAACACTGAAGCTTTCTTT. This sequence encodes CAWNEDMNTEAFF.